This TCR beta chain derives from a study of OX40 agonist ivuxolimab in advanced cancers. Across the whole study: Three patients, one with hepatocellular carcinoma and two with cutaneous melanoma, responded partially. Overall study findings and caveats: The work left the antigen specificity of expanded peripheral T cells undetermined.

Note on this clone: The antigen is unknown.

This CDR3 contains 14 residues. The trim removed 7 bases at V and 4 bases at J, leaving 6 bases unmatched. CDR1 and CDR2 (germline): MNHEY, SVGAGI. The protocol was immunoSEQ multiplex PCR, while the TCRdb copy is restricted to in-frame clones and leaves out a portion. The data hold 75,000 to 80,000 clones, with 85% observed a single time. Patients were excluded for autoimmune disease history or systemic immunosuppression. The timepoints at which blood was sampled were baseline, cycle 4 day 1, and cycle 7 day 1. The source of this sequence is an adult with an advanced solid tumor such as melanoma, head and neck, liver or kidney cancer. The sequences come from CD4+ or CD8+ T cells sorted from blood, collected in a trial of the OX40 agonist ivuxolimab. The chain recombines TRBV6-5 with TRBJ1-2; 10 nucleotides align to TRBD1. The CDR3 bases are TGTGCCAGCAAGGGGACAGGGGAAATCTATGGCTACACCTTC. Amino acids: CASKGTGEIYGYTF.